The following is a T cell receptor (beta chain) sequence with its context. Its target antigen remains unknown. Base-call qualities are not available, and no considerably larger clone is one nucleotide away. The label giving this sample's time point can be read as: cycle 2 day 1 (C2D1) of nivolumab. All trial patients had relapsed after autologous stem cell transplantation, with cohorts A, B and C differing in prior brentuximab vedotin exposure. A total of roughly 60 patients with relapsed/refractory classical Hodgkin lymphoma made up the trial cohort, and each patient's best overall response was complete response, partial response or progressive disease. In the multi-cohort phase II CheckMate 205 trial, trial patients received single-agent nivolumab. Best overall response was determined by an independent review committee according to the 2007 International Working Group response criteria. Trial PBMCs were collected immediately before nivolumab initiation (C1D1) and during therapy at cycle 2 day 1 and cycle 4 day 1. After peripheral blood was drawn into 8 mL Vacutainer Cell Preparation Tubes, PBMCs were isolated by centrifugation and then cryopreserved.

The record originates from a study of PD-1 blockade in classical Hodgkin lymphoma (TCRdb year 2020). Study-level background: Nivolumab dosing was 3 mg/kg intravenously every 2 weeks, continuing until either disease progression or unacceptable toxicity. A peripheral blood immune signature of response to PD-1 blockade in classical Hodgkin lymphoma was defined using TCR beta sequencing and CyTOF.

In the germline V gene, CDR1 corresponds to SGDLS and CDR2 to YYNGEE. The CDR3 goes from the cysteine to the phenylalanine over 14 residues. CDR3 DNA only is kept here, 42 bases in frame from base 1. V drops 2 bases and J drops 1 base, leaving 7 bases in between. The Qiagen DNeasy kit was used to extract genomic DNA both from unsorted PBMCs and from the negatively selected CD4+ and CD8+ fractions. Amplification of TCR beta CDR3 regions was done by immunoSEQ multiplex PCR with primers that anneal to V and J segments. A synthetic immune receptor repertoire was used to minimize amplification bias, and any remaining bias was removed computationally after sequencing. The source study handled its data this way. Custom Python scripts were used to quantify repertoire diversity as the Shannon entropy index. Unsorted, CD4+ and CD8+ repertoires were examined separately, except in combined analyses, for which CD4+ and CD8+ sequences were merged in silico. Clonal expansion was defined as a frequency increase of at least 2-fold after treatment compared with C1D1, and clones undetected at baseline were assigned a pseudocount of 0.5. Clones with 0 or 1 copy at C1D1 were classified as singleton clones, and clones with 2 or more copies were classified as non-singleton clones. Clones expanded in unsorted samples were assigned a CD4+, CD8+ or unknown annotation through matching of protein sequences in sorted samples from the same patient. Wilcoxon tests on paired samples were used to test changes in diversity from C1D1 to C4D1. This is the immuneACCESS table as TCRdb keeps it, with only in-frame sequences that have V and J called. A part of the clones is gone; compared with another copy, unresolved V genes explain less than half, and the rest is unexplained. The V and J calls and clone size were taken over from that table, and D and trimming were inferred from the DNA. The sample data list about 25,000 clones, and 65% to 80% of these were observed just once. The top ten hold roughly 7.3% of the sample.

General conclusions and limits of the study: Newly diagnosed patients were reported to have lower baseline TCR diversity than healthy donors, and relapsed/refractory patients were reported to have lower baseline TCR diversity still. The study was limited to a single clinical trial cohort, and causes of repertoire differences, possibly disease activity or prior therapy, remained undefined. A significant rise by C4D1 was seen in CD4+ but not CD8+ TCR diversity (p=0.0027 vs p=0.16), with the rise being most apparent in complete responders (p=0.02). Baseline diversity similar to that of newly diagnosed patients was observed in trial patients achieving complete response, whereas significantly lower diversity was observed in partial responders and progressors. Lower diversity was seen in patients whose nivolumab began less than 1 year after ASCT, and these patients were left out of later analyses so that immune reconstitution would not confound the results.

This receptor was taken from a human donor with classical Hodgkin lymphoma. This sample comprised peripheral blood mononuclear cells (PBMCs), obtained before the second cycle of nivolumab. The chain is assembled from TRBV9 and TRBJ2-1; D gene: possibly TRBD1, on 5 matching bases. Read as DNA, the sequence is TGTGCCAGCAGCGTGGGGCTTTCCTACAATGAGCAGTTCTTC. It translates as CASSVGLSYNEQFF.